The present T cell receptor (beta chain) was sequenced within a study of blood T cell repertoires in COVID-19. As for the study in general: Whether acute or convalescent, the COVID-19 samples came from the United States, Italy and Spain. In each case, the material was cDNA or gDNA derived from T cells, B-cell-depleted T cells, or PBMCs.

Original processing notes: Estimated nucleated cell counts came from reference gene primer amplification. The method was immunoSEQ multiplex PCR; TCRdb's version includes in-frame clones alone and lacks a portion of them. V, J and clone size derive from that table, while D and trimming were established from the DNA sequence. The table shows about 440,000 clones, with more than 85% occurring only once. This clone has just one count. Germline V gives CDR1 SQVTM, CDR2 ANQGSEA. The CDR3 runs 13 residues. After removal of 7 bases from V and 4 bases from J, the junction contained 9 bases not matched to a gene.

The source is a woman younger than 45 with acute or convalescent COVID-19. Sequencing was done on a sample of peripheral blood. The chain is built from TRBV29-1 and TRBJ2-5, with 7 bases fitting TRBD1. The CDR3 loop is CSAPDRVSETQYF. CDR3 in DNA: TGCAGCGCCCCCGACAGGGTGTCAGAGACCCAGTACTTC.